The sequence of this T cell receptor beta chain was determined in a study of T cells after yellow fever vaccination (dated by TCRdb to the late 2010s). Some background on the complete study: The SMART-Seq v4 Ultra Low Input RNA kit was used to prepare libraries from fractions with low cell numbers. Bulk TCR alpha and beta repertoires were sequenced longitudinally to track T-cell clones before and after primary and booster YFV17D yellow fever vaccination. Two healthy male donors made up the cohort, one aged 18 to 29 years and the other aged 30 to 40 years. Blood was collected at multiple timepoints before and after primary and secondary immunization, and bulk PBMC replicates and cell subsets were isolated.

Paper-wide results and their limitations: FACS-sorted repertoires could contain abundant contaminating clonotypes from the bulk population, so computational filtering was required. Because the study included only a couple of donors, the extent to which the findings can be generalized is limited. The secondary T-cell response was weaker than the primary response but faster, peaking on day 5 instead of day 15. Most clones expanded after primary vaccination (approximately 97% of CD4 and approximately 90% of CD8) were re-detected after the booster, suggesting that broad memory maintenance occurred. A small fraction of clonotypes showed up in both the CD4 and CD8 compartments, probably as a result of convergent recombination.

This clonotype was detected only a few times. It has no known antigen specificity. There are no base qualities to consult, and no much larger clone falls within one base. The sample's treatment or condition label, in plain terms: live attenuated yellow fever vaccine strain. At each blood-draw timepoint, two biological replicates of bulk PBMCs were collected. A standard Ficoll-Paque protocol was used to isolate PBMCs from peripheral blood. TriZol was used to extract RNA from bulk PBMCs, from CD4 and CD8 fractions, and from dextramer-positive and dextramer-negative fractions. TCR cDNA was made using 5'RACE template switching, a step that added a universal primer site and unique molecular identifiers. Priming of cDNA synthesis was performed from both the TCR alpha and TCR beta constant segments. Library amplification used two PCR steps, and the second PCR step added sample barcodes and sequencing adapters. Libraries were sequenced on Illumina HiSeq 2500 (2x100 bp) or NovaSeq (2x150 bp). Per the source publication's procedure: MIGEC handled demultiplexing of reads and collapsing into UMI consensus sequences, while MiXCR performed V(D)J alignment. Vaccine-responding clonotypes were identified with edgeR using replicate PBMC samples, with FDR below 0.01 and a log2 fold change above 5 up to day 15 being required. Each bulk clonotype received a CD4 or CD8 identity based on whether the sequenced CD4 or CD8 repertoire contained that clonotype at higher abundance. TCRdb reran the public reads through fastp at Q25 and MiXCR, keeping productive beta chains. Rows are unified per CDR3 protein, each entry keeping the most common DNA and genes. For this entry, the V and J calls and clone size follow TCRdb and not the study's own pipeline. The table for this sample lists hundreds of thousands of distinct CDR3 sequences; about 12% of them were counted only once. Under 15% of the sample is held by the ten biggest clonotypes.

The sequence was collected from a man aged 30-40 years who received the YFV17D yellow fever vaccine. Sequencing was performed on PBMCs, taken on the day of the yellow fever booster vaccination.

The CDR3 loop reads CASSEPLSPQHF. In nucleotides, the sequence is TGTGCCAGCAGTGAACCGCTTTCGCCCCAGCATTTT. The rearranged chain carries TRBV2 and TRBJ1-5, with the D gene not confidently named. V and J lose 2 bases and 9 bases, and a span of 8 bases separates them. From cysteine to phenylalanine, the CDR3 is 12 amino acids long. The kept DNA is CDR3 alone, 36 bases in frame from the first base. Taken from the germline V gene, the CDR1 and CDR2 loops are SNHLY and FYNNEI.